This T cell receptor (beta chain) stems from a study of CD4 T cells in relation to SARS-CoV-2 and coronaviruses. Study-wide results and limits: In around 60% of donors, memory CD4+ clonotypes crossrecognized SARS-CoV-2 and at least one common cold coronavirus spike. Crossreactivity was assessed only for spike protein, not other viral proteins.

CD4+ T cells from unexposed donors were obtained before the COVID-19 pandemic (2011-2018). CD4+ T cells were isolated from the cells after nine to eleven days of culture. Approximately 1.8 million PBMCs per well were cultured with 8.5 to 10 IU/ml IL-2. Comment on this clone: Its antigen remains unknown.

Here immunoSEQ multiplex PCR was the method, and the copy in TCRdb shows in-frame clones only, minus some. The sample holds 16,000 or so clones, roughly 80% seen once. Sequencing was done on a sample of CD4+ T cells from PBMCs, cultured in vitro. This TCR derives from a human donor in good health.

CDR3: CASSFDRGTDTQYF. CDR3 bases: TGTGCCAGCTCGTTTGACAGGGGGACAGATACGCAGTATTTT. The chain carries TRBV18 and TRBJ2-3; 9 bases line up with TRBD1. The CDR3 runs 14 residues. Germline CDR1 KGHSH, CDR2 LQKENI. After removal of 6 bases from V and 3 bases from J, the junction contained 4 bases not matched to a gene.